This entry lists 12 T cell receptor beta chains sequenced from one sample in a study of blood T cell repertoires in COVID-19. The data were produced by immunoSEQ multiplex PCR, yet TCRdb's version contains in-frame clones alone and is incomplete. This sample has about 430,000 clones, with about 87% found just once. The sample was peripheral blood. All receptors come from a man between 18 and 35 years old with COVID-19, enrolled during active disease.

V usage is TRBV29-1 and J usage is TRBJ2-3, with 9 nucleotides matching TRBD2. This CDR3 contains 13 residues. V lost 7 bases to trimming and J lost 2 bases; unmatched junction nucleotides: 4. Germline lookup yields CDR1 SQVTM and CDR2 ANQGSEA. The CDR3 loop is CSGRGGPTDTQYF. DNA of the CDR3: TGCAGCGGGCGGGGGGGCCCCACAGATACGCAGTATTTT.

CDR3 in DNA: TGTGCCAGCAGCCAAAAAGATGGGCTGACAGGGAGCTATGGCTACACCTTC. This encodes CASSQKDGLTGSYGYTF. This chain joins TRBV14 and TRBJ1-2; TRBD1 matches 7 bases. CDR1 is SGHDN and CDR2 is FVKESK in the germline V gene. V dropped 2 bases and J dropped 4; count of bases not matched to a gene: 13. The CDR3 is made up of 17 amino acids. The variable domain in full, with the rest retrieved from reference TRBV14 and TRBJ1-2, is EAGVTQFPSHSVIEKGQTVTLRCDPISGHDNLYWYRRVMGKEIKFLLHFVKESKQDESGMPNNRFLAERTGGTYSTLKVQPAELEDSGVYFCASSQKDGLTGSYGYTFGSGTRLTVV.

V is TRBV5-1 and J is TRBJ2-2, with 9 bases that match TRBD1. The CDR3 is 16 amino acids. Germline V gene lookup returns CDR1 SGHRS and CDR2 YFSETQ. The trim removed 4 bases at V and 4 bases at J, leaving 8 bases unmatched. CDR3 sequence (DNA): TGCGCCAGCAGCATCGACAGGGGGGTAGGCACCGGGGAGCTGTTTTTT. This codes for CASSIDRGVGTGELFF.

The J gene is TRBJ2-1, the V gene TRBV20-1; no firm D call. Germline assignment: CDR1 DFQATT and CDR2 SNEGSKA (reference sequence). This CDR3 has 8 residues. The V and J ends lost 3 bases and 16 bases respectively, with 7 bases between them. The CDR3 loop reads CSASPFFF. The CDR3 nucleotides read TGCAGTGCTAGCCCCTTCTTCTTC.

The table lists this clone with a count of one. This rearrangement joins TRBV3-1 (or the pseudogene TRBV3-2) to TRBJ2-7, with D possibly TRBD2 on 6 matching bases. Germline V gene lookup returns CDR1 LGHDT and CDR2 YNNKEL (reference sequence). CDR3 size: 16 residues. The germline V and J ends were trimmed by 1 base and 2 bases, with 15 bases remaining between them. The CDR3 here is CASSQVGTAPTYEQYF. CDR3 coding DNA: TGTGCCAGCAGCCAAGTGGGGACTGCCCCAACCTACGAGCAGTACTTC.

The rearrangement links TRBV24-1 to TRBJ2-1; TRBD1 aligns across 7 bases. The junction had 10 bases not matched to a gene; V was cut back by 5 bases and J by 7 bases. There are 15 residues in the CDR3. CDR1 and CDR2 from the germline V gene are KGHDR and SFDVKD. CDR3 nucleotides: TGTGCCACCAGTGCTGGGACAGACGGGAATAATGAGCAGTTCTTC. Its translation is CATSAGTDGNNEQFF.

This clone was seen a few times. The rearrangement joins TRBV19 to TRBJ1-5, with a weak D call TRBD1 (5 bases). V lost 1 base and J lost 5, with 12 bases in between. CDR3 size: 15 residues. Germline V gives CDR1 LNHDA, CDR2 SQIVND (reference sequence). This CDR3 reads CASSIGGQGYQPQHF. The CDR3 DNA sequence: TGTGCCAGTAGTATAGGGGGCCAAGGATATCAGCCCCAGCATTTT.

The chain couples TRBV7-9 to TRBJ2-3; maybe TRBD1 (5 bases). The CDR3 extends over 17 amino acids. Germline V gene data show CDR1 as SEHNR and CDR2 as FQNEAQ (reference sequence). The V and J ends lost 5 bases and 2 bases respectively, with 20 bases between them. The chain's CDR3 is CASSLPQGRRFTDTQYF. For the CDR3, the DNA is TGTGCCAGCAGCCTACCGCAGGGCCGGCGTTTCACAGATACGCAGTATTTT. The complete variable domain, with remaining parts taken from reference TRBV7-9 and TRBJ2-3, reads DTGVSQNPRHKITKRGQNVTFRCDPISEHNRLYWYRQTLGQGPEFLTYFQNEAQLEKSRLLSDRFSAERPKGSFSTLEIQRTEQGDSAMYLCASSLPQGRRFTDTQYFGPGTRLTVL.

The V and J genes are TRBV6-5 and TRBJ2-5, with 9 nucleotides matching TRBD2. The CDR3 runs 13 residues. V lost 8 bases and J lost 6; bases outside the gene matches: 7. Germline V lookup: CDR1 MNHEY, CDR2 SVGAGI. CDR3 residues: CASRLAGWKTQYF. In DNA, the CDR3 is TGTGCCAGCCGTCTAGCGGGGTGGAAGACCCAGTACTTC.

This clone was seen only once. The rearrangement uses TRBV2 and TRBJ1-5; TRBD1 aligns across 8 bases. The V gene's germline CDR1 is SNHLY and CDR2 FYNNEI. The trim removed 4 bases at V and 2 bases at J, leaving 10 bases unmatched. There are 17 residues in the CDR3. CDR3 nucleotide sequence: TGTGCCAGCAGTGCCGGACAGGGCGTAGGGGGCAATCAGCCCCAGCATTTT. Translation gives CASSAGQGVGGNQPQHF. Full variable domain (rest looked up from reference TRBV2 and TRBJ1-5): EPEVTQTPSHQVTQMGQEVILRCVPISNHLYFYWYRQILGQKVEFLVSFYNNEISEKSEIFDDQFSVERPDGSNFTLKIRSTKLEDSAMYFCASSAGQGVGGNQPQHFGDGTRLSIL.

The chain employs TRBV3-1 (or the pseudogene TRBV3-2) and TRBJ2-5, with D possibly matching TRBD2 (5 bases). The CDR3 totals 16 residues. Germline CDR1 reads LGHDT; CDR2 reads YNNKEL (reference sequence). Trimming took off 1 base at V and 7 bases at J, with 19 bases between the two ends. CDR3 loop: CASSQVSRPGKGTQYF. The CDR3 bases are TGTGCCAGCAGCCAAGTCTCTAGGCCGGGGAAGGGGACCCAGTACTTC.

The sample holds one count of this clone. The chain combines TRBV2 with TRBJ1-3; D call uncertain. V lost 10 bases and J lost 0, with 13 bases in between. CDR1 SNHLY and CDR2 FYNNEI come from the germline V gene. This CDR3 region has 14 residues. The CDR3 nucleotides read TGTGCCATAGATAGCGGCTACTCTGGAAACACCATATATTTT. Its protein product is CAIDSGYSGNTIYF.